What follows are 7 T cell receptor beta chains derived from one specimen sequenced in a study of Tregs in tolerant kidney transplant recipients. Mixed chimerism was transient after nonmyeloablative marrow transplants from related graft donors. Generated by immunoSEQ multiplex PCR, the TCRdb table keeps only in-frame clones and is missing some. Among some 21,000 clones listed, over 70% were seen once. The material sequenced was CD8+ T cells from blood (PBMCs), taken 6 months after the transplant. The receptors derive from a human patient who received a combined kidney and bone marrow transplant. Some T cells may have come from the graft donor.

There are a few counts of this clone. V is TRBV19 and J is TRBJ2-7; 12 nucleotides line up with TRBD1. Trimming removed 3 bases from V and 4 bases from J; junction bases left unmatched: 10. This CDR3 is 17 amino acids long. Germline V CDR1 and CDR2: LNHDA, SQIVND (reference sequence). The CDR3 DNA reads TGTGCCAGTAGTATGTGGAACACGGGACAGGGGGCTTACGAGCAGTACTTC. This codes for CASSMWNTGQGAYEQYF. Full variable domain (outside the CDR3, taken from reference TRBV19 and TRBJ2-7): DGGITQSPKYLFRKEGQNVTLSCEQNLNHDAMYWYRQDPGQGLRLIYYSQIVNDFQKGDIAEGYSVSREKKESFPLTVTSAQKNPTAFYLCASSMWNTGQGAYEQYFGPGTRLTVT.

This clone was detected once. The junction and the germline gene differ at one end; a read error may be behind it. The V call is TRBV19, the J call TRBJ2-1; 7 positions match TRBD2. The germline gives CDR1 LNHDA, CDR2 SQIVND (reference sequence). This CDR3 is built from 16 residues. CDR3: CASSTLMGGIYIEQFF. The CDR3 DNA sequence: TGTGCCAGTAGTACCCTTATGGGGGGGATCTACATTGAGCAGTTCTTC.

This clone was seen a few times. The chain joins TRBV7-9 to TRBJ1-2, with 7 bases fitting TRBD1. The germline CDR1 and CDR2 sequences are SEHNR and FQNEAQ (reference sequence). The CDR3 is 11 residues long. After removal of 6 bases from V and 8 bases from J, the junction contained 3 bases not matched to a gene. CDR3 sequence reads: CASSYRGGYTF. The CDR3 nucleotides are TGTGCCAGCAGTTACAGGGGCGGCTACACCTTC.

This clone was recorded once. The junction shows a germline mismatch at one end, possibly a read error. Other nucleotide sequences in the sample specify the same CDR3. This sequence joins TRBV19 and TRBJ1-6; 11 positions match TRBD1. Germline V gene sequence: CDR1 LNHDA, CDR2 SQIVND (reference sequence). The CDR3 is 15 amino acids. The CDR3 here is CASSPGTGGNSPLHF. DNA for the CDR3: TGTGCCAGTAGTCCCGGGACAGGGGGTAATTCCCCCCTCCACTTT.

This chain links TRBV18 with TRBJ2-5, with D possibly matching TRBD1 (6 bases). The ends were cut back, 3 bases at V and 5 bases at J, with 22 bases in the middle. The germline V gene has CDR1 KGHSH and CDR2 LQKENI. The CDR3 sequence is 17 residues long. The chain's CDR3 is CASSPSRNRELGETQYF. DNA for the CDR3: TGTGCCAGCTCACCTTCCCGGAACAGGGAGTTAGGGGAGACCCAGTACTTC.

J is TRBJ2-7 and V is TRBV2, with 10 bases matching TRBD1. CDR1 is SNHLY, CDR2 FYNNEI, per germline. The CDR3 length is 16 residues. V dropped 7 bases and J dropped 5; count of bases not matched to a gene: 14. DNA for the CDR3: TGTGCCAGCAATAACCTGCCCGGGACAGGGGACGACGAGCAGTACTTC. This translates into CASNNLPGTGDDEQYF. The full variable domain, its missing parts supplied by reference TRBV2 and TRBJ2-7, is EPEVTQTPSHQVTQMGQEVILRCVPISNHLYFYWYRQILGQKVEFLVSFYNNEISEKSEIFDDQFSVERPDGSNFTLKIRSTKLEDSAMYFCASNNLPGTGDDEQYFGPGTRLTVT.

The J gene is TRBJ2-7, the V gene TRBV10-3, with D perhaps matching TRBD2 (6 bases). Trimming pared 7 bases from V and 6 bases from J, leaving 10 bases between. Germline V lookup: CDR1 ENHRY, CDR2 SYGVKD. The CDR3 loop spans 11 amino acids. In nucleotides, the CDR3 is TGTGCCATCATGGAGGGGCGCGAGCAGTACTTC. It translates to CAIMEGREQYF.